This T cell receptor (beta chain) derives from a study of Graves' ophthalmopathy and Graves' hyperthyroidism. Background on the study: Sampling took place at initial diagnosis, with peripheral blood obtained before any treatment.

Amplifying from RNA transcripts, the study obtained TCR beta CDR3 regions. Second-round multiplex PCR came after a first-round RT-PCR that employed HTBI primers. MiXCR, run by TCRdb on the multiplex PCR reads, gives a single entry per CDR3 protein. This table holds hundreds of thousands of distinct CDR3 sequences, about 44% found once. CDR3 length: 15 residues. Germline CDR1 and CDR2: SSHAT and FNYEAQ (reference sequence). V lost 1 base to trimming and J lost 2 bases, with 11 bases between them. Overall study results and limits: As the model predicted ophthalmopathy progression, it achieved a sensitivity of approximately 65% and a specificity of about 78%. With just under 90% sensitivity and less than 83% specificity, a 13-signature model separated ophthalmopathy from stable hyperthyroidism.

This clonotype was found many times. Its specificity is not known. Material: peripheral blood. J is TRBJ2-5 and V is TRBV7-7, with D tentatively TRBD1 or TRBD2 (5 bases each). This TCR derives from an adult man with Graves' ophthalmopathy. This CDR3 reads CASSLGGTEQETQYF. CDR3 coding DNA: TGTGCCAGCAGCTTAGGGGGGACGGAACAAGAGACCCAGTACTTC.